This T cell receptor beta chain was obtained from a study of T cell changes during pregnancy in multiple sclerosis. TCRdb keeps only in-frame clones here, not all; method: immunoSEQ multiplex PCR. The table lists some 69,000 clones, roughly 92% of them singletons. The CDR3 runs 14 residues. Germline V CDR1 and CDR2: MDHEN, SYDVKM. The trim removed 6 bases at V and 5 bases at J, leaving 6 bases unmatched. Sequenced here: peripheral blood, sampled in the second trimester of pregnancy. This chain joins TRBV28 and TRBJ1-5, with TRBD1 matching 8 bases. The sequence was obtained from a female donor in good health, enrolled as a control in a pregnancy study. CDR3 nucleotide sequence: TGTGCCAGCAGCAGGGGGCATAGGGATCAGCCCCAGCATTTT. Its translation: CASSRGHRDQPQHF. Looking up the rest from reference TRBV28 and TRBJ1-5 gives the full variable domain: DVKVTQSSRYLVKRTGEKVFLECVQDMDHENMFWYRQDPGLGLRLIYFSYDVKMKEKGDIPEGYSVSREKKERFSLILESASTNQTSMYLCASSRGHRDQPQHFGDGTRLSIL.